Reported below is one TCR beta chain. Assay used: immunoSEQ multiplex PCR; TCRdb lists only in-frame clones, some missing. The sample has tens of thousands of clones, approximately 92% seen once. This entry comes from a study of T cell changes during pregnancy in multiple sclerosis. V lost 5 bases to trimming and J lost 6 bases; unmatched junction nucleotides: 2. This CDR3 is built from 12 residues. CDR1 is SEHNR, CDR2 FQNEAQ, per germline (reference sequence). This material consisted of CD4+ T cells from peripheral blood mononuclear cells, taken before pregnancy. The chain recombines TRBV7-9 with TRBJ2-7; the match to TRBD1 covers 9 bases. This receptor was taken from a female donor with multiple sclerosis, enrolled in a pregnancy study. The CDR3 coding sequence is TGTGCCAGCAGCGTACAGGGGGCCGAGCAGTACTTC. It is translated as CASSVQGAEQYF.